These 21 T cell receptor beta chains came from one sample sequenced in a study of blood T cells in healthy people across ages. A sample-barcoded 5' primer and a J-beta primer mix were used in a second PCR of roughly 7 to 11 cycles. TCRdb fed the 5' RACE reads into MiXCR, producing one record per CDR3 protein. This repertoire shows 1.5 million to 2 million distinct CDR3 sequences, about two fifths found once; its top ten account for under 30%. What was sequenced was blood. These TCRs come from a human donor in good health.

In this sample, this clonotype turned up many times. This CDR3 reads CASSVQSSGANVLTF. The CDR3 nucleotides read TGTGCCAGCAGCGTACAGAGCTCTGGGGCCAACGTCCTGACTTTC. The rearrangement uses TRBV9 and TRBJ2-6; D is unresolved. Germline CDR1 is SGDLS and CDR2 is YYNGEE. This CDR3 has 15 residues. V gave up 1 base and J gave up 0 bases, with 5 bases separating them. The full variable domain, with the rest looked up from reference TRBV9 and TRBJ2-6, is DSGVTQTPKHLITATGQRVTLRCSPRSGDLSVYWYQQSLDQGLQFLIQYYNGEERAKGNILERFSAQQFPDLHSELNLSSLELGDSALYFCASSVQSSGANVLTFGAGSRLTVL.

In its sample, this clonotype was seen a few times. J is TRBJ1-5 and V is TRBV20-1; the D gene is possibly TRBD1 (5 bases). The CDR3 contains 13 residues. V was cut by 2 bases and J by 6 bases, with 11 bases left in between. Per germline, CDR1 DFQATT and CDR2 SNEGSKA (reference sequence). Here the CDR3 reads CSARSSRVQPQHF. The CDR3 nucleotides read TGCAGTGCTAGATCCTCCAGGGTTCAGCCCCAGCATTTT.

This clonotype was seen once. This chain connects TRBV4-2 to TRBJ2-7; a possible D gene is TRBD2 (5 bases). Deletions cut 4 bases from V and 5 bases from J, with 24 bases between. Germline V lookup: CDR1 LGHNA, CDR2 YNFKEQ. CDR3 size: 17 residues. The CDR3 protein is CASSPPEGGIGENEQYF. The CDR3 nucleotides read TGTGCCAGCAGCCCCCCCGAGGGTGGGATCGGGGAAAACGAGCAGTACTTC.

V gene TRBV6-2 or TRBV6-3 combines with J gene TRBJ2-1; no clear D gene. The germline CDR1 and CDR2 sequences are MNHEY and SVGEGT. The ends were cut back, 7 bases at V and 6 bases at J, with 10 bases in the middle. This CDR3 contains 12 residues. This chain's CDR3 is CASTDRSNEQFF. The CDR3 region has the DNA TGTGCCAGCACCGACCGTTCCAATGAGCAGTTCTTC.

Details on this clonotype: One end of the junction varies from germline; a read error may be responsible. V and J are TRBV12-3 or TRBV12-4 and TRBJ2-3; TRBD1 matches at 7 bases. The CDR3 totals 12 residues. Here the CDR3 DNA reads TGTGCCGGCAGGTTACAGGGGGATACGCAGTATTTT. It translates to CAGRLQGDTQYF.

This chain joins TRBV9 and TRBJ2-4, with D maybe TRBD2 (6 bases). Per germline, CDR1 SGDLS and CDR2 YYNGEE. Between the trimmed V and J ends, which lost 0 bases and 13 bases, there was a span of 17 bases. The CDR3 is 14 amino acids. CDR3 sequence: CASSVGQAGEEQYF. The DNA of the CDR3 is TGTGCCAGCAGCGTAGGGCAGGCTGGGGAGGAGCAGTACTTC.

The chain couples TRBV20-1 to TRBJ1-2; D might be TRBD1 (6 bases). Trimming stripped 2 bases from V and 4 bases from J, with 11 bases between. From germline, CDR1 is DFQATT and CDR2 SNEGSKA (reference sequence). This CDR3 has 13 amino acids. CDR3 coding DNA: TGCAGTGCTAGAAACAGGGCCCTCTATGGCTACACCTTC. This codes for CSARNRALYGYTF.

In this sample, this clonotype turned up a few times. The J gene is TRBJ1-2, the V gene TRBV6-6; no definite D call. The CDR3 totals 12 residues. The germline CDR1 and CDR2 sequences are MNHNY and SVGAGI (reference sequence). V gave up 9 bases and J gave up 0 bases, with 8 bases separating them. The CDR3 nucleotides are TGTGCCAGTAACGATCCTAACTATGGCTACACCTTC. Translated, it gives CASNDPNYGYTF.

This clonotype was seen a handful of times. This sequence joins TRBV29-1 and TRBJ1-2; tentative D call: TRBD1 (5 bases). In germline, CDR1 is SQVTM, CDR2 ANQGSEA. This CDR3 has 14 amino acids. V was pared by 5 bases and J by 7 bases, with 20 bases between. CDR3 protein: CSVIRDSLGSGYTF. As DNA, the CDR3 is TGCAGCGTTATAAGGGACTCACTCGGATCTGGCTACACCTTC. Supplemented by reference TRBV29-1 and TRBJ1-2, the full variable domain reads SAVISQKPSRDICQRGTSLTIQCQVDSQVTMMFWYRQQPGQSLTLIATANQGSEATYESGFVIDKFPISRPNLTFSTLTVSNMSPEDSSIYLCSVIRDSLGSGYTFGSGTRLTVV.

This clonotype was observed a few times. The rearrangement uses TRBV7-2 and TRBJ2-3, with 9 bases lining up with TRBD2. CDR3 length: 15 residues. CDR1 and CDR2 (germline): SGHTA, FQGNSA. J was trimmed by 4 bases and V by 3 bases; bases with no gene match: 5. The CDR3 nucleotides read TGTGCCAGCAGCTTTAGCGGGGGAAACTCAGATACGCAGTATTTT. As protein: CASSFSGGNSDTQYF.

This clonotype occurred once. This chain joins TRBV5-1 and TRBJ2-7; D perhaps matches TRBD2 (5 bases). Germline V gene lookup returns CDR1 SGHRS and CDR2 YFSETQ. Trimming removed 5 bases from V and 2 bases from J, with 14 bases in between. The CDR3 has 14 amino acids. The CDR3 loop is CASRRTGETYEQYF. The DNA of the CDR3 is TGCGCCAGCAGGCGGACTGGGGAAACCTACGAGCAGTACTTC.

CDR3 sequence reads: CSASLVNPDTQYF. CDR3 nucleotide sequence: TGCAGTGCTAGCTTGGTGAACCCGGATACGCAGTATTTT. The chain has TRBV20-1 and TRBJ2-3; D unclear. This CDR3 has 13 residues. Trimming took off 3 bases at V and 6 bases at J, with 13 bases between the two ends. Germline assignment: CDR1 DFQATT and CDR2 SNEGSKA (reference sequence).

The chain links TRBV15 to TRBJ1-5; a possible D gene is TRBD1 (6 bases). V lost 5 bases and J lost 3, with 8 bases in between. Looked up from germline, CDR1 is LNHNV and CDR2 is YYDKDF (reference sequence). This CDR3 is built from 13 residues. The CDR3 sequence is CATSGQINQPQHF. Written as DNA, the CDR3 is TGTGCCACCAGCGGACAGATCAATCAGCCCCAGCATTTT.

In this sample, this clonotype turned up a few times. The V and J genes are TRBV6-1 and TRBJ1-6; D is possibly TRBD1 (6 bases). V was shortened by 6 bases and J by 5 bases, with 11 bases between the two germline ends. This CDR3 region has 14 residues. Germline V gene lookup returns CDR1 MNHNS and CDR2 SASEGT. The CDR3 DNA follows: TGTGCCAGCAGGTTGGGACATAATAATTCACCCCTCCACTTT. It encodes CASRLGHNNSPLHF.

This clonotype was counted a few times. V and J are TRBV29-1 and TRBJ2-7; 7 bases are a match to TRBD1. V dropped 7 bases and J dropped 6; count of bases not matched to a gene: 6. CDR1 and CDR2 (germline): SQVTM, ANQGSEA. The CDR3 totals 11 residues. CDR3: CSGMTGTEQYF. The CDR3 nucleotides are TGCAGCGGAATGACAGGGACCGAGCAGTACTTC.

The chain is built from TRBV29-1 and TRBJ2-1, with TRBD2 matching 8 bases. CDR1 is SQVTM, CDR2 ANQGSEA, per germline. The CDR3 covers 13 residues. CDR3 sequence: CGSSGGVDNEQFF. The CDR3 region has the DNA TGCGGTTCGTCGGGGGGGGTCGACAATGAGCAGTTCTTC.

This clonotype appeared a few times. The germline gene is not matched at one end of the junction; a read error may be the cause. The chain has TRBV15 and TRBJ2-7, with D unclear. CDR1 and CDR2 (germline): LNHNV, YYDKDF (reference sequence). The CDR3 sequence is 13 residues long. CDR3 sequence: CATNRDEGYEQYF. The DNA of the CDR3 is TGTGCCACCAACAGAGATGAAGGATACGAGCAGTACTTC.

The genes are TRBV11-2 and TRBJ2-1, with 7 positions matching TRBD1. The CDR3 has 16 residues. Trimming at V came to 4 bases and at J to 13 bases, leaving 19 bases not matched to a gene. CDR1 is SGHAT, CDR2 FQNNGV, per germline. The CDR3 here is CASSSKVDRNQETQFF. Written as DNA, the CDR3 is TGTGCCAGCAGCTCCAAAGTGGACAGGAACCAAGAGACCCAGTTCTTC.

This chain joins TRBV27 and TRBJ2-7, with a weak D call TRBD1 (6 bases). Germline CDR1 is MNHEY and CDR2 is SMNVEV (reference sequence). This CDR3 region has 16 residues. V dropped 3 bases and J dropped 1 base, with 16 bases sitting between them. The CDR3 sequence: CASSFSQGQTSYEQYF. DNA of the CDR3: TGTGCCAGCAGTTTTAGCCAAGGACAGACATCCTACGAGCAGTACTTC.

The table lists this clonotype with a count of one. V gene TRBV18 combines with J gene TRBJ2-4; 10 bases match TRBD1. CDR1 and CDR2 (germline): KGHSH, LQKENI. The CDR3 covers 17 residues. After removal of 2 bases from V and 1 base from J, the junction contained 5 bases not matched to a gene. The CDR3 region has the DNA TGTGCCAGCTCACCATCCCGACAGGGGGCGGCCAAAAACATTCAGTACTTC. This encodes CASSPSRQGAAKNIQYF. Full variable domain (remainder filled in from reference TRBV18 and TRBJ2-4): NAGVMQNPRHLVRRRGQEARLRCSPMKGHSHVYWYRQLPEEGLKFMVYLQKENIIDESGMPKERFSAEFPKEGPSILRIQQVVRGDSAAYFCASSPSRQGAAKNIQYFGAGTRLSVL.

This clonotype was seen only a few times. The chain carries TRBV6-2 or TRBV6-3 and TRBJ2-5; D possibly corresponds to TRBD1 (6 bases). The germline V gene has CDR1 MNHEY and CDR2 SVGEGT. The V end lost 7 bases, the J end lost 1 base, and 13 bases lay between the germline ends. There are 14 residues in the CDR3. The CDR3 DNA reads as TGTGCCAGCAACCTTGGGGGCACCCAAGAGACCCAGTACTTC. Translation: CASNLGGTQETQYF.